This T cell receptor beta chain is from a study of blood T cell repertoires in COVID-19. Background on the study: The origin of the acute and convalescent COVID-19 samples was the United States, Italy and Spain.

Germline V lookup: CDR1 SGHTA, CDR2 FQGTGA. V was shortened by 5 bases and J by 7 bases, with 12 bases between the two germline ends. The CDR3 sequence is 14 residues long. This clone was observed a few times. Measured with immunoSEQ multiplex PCR; TCRdb has only the in-frame clones, and not every one. The table records around 250,000 clones, roughly 89% of them present only once. The sequenced sample consisted of peripheral blood. This chain links TRBV7-3 with TRBJ1-6; possible D gene TRBD1, 5 bases. The clonotype comes from a middle-aged woman who had recovered from COVID-19. The CDR3 DNA sequence: TGTGCCAGCAGCCCCCAAAAGGGGAATTCACCCCTCCACTTT. Translating gives CASSPQKGNSPLHF.